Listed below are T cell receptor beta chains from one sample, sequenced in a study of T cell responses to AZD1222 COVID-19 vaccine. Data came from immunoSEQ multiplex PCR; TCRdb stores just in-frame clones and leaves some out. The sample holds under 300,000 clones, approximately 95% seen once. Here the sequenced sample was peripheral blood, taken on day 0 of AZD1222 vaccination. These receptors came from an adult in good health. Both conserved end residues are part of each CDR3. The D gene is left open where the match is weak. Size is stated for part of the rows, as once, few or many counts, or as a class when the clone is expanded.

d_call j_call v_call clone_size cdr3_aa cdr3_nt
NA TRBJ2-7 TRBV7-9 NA CASSLSAGRNEQYF TGTGCCAGCAGCTTATCTGCAGGGAGGAACGAGCAGTACTTC
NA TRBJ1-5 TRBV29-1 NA CSVSLGPGNQPQHF TGCAGCGTTTCCCTAGGGCCGGGCAATCAGCCCCAGCATTTT
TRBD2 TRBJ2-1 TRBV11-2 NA CASSFSGGRAYNEQFF TGTGCCAGCAGCTTCTCCGGCGGGAGGGCTTACAATGAGCAGTTCTTC
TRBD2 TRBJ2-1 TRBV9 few CASSVETAGDNEQFF TGTGCCAGCAGCGTAGAAACAGCGGGGGACAATGAGCAGTTCTTC
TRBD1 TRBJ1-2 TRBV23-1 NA CASSQSIGTGRANYGYTF TGCGCCAGCAGTCAATCGATCGGGACAGGGCGTGCCAACTATGGCTACACCTTC
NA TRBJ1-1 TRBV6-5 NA CASRRTQAMNTEAFF TGTGCCAGCCGCCGGACCCAGGCTATGAACACTGAAGCTTTCTTT
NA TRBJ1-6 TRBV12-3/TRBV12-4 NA CASSLAYNSPLHF TGTGCCAGCAGTTTGGCCTATAATTCACCCCTCCACTTT
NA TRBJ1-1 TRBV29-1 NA CSVVWDTEAFF TGCAGCGTTGTTTGGGACACTGAAGCTTTCTTT
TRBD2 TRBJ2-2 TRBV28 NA CATLAGVRTGELFF TGTGCCACCTTAGCGGGAGTTCGGACCGGGGAGCTGTTTTTT
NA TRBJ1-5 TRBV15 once CATSRGGAVQPQHF TGTGCCACCAGCAGAGGGGGGGCGGTTCAGCCCCAGCATTTT
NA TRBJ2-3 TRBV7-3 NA CASSWGASTDTQYF TGTGCCAGCAGCTGGGGGGCTAGCACAGATACGCAGTATTTT
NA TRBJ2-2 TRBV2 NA CASLPRGVKGTGELFF TGTGCCAGCCTCCCGAGGGGAGTGAAGGGCACCGGGGAGCTGTTTTTT
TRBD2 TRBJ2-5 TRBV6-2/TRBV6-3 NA CASSYSSGDQETQYF TGTGCCAGCAGTTACTCGAGCGGGGATCAAGAGACCCAGTACTTC
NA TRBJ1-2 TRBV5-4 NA CASKLQGGNYGYTF TGTGCCAGCAAATTGCAGGGAGGGAACTATGGCTACACCTTC
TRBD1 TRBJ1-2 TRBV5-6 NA CASSPTTDRGDGYTF TGTGCCAGCAGCCCAACCACCGACAGGGGTGATGGCTACACCTTC
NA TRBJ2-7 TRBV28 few CASSLGGSYEQYF TGTGCCAGCAGTTTAGGCGGTTCCTACGAGCAGTACTTC
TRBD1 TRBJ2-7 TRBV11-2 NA CASSPRTGYEQYF TGTGCCAGCAGCCCGCGGACAGGGTACGAGCAGTACTTC
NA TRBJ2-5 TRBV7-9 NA CASSPRGQRGETQYF TGTGCCAGCAGCCCCAGGGGCCAGCGGGGAGAGACCCAGTACTTC
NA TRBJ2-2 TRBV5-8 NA CASSPGTDSFTGELFF TGTGCCAGCAGCCCTGGGACGGATTCTTTCACCGGGGAGCTGTTTTTT
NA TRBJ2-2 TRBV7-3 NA CASSLLAVGNTGELFF TGTGCCAGCAGCTTATTGGCGGTCGGGAACACCGGGGAGCTGTTTTTT